Below are 5 T cell receptor beta chains sequenced from a single sample in a study of neurological immune-mediated disorders (dated by TCRdb to the late 2010s). The library was built by means of 5' RACE. Sequencing was carried out with an Illumina HiSeq 2500. The public sequencing data were trimmed at Q25 with fastp and processed into clonotypes with MiXCR by TCRdb, which kept only in-frame beta chains. Every CDR3 protein is listed once, alongside the most common genes and DNA of its rows. Recorded for this sample are tens of thousands of distinct CDR3 sequences; nearly 5% of them occurred a single time. Approximately 10% of the sample goes to the ten largest clones. The sample comprised CD4+ T cells from blood. The source is a man younger than 35 in good health.

This clonotype was picked up many times. V gene TRBV7-9 combines with J gene TRBJ1-4; D unresolved. CDR1 and CDR2 (germline): SEHNR, FQNEAQ (reference sequence). This CDR3 contains 13 residues. Trimming took 3 bases from V and 7 from J, leaving 9 bases between them. In nucleotides, the CDR3 is TGTGCCAGCAGCTTGGCGCAGGTTGAAAAACTGTTTTTT. Its translation: CASSLAQVEKLFF.

This clonotype was recorded many times. The CDR3 DNA is TGTGCCAGCAGCTTAGTAGGCGGATCCTGGCCAGATACGCAGTATTTT. Translated, it gives CASSLVGGSWPDTQYF. The chain recombines TRBV7-8 with TRBJ2-3; no reliable D call. The V gene lost 1 base and the J gene lost 4 bases, with 15 bases spanning the gap. The CDR3 sequence is 16 residues long. The germline gives CDR1 SGHVS, CDR2 FQNEAQ.

This clonotype was picked up many times. V gene TRBV2 combines with J gene TRBJ1-6; TRBD1 agrees at 9 bases. CDR1 is SNHLY and CDR2 is FYNNEI in the germline V gene. The CDR3 length is 14 residues. J lost 12 bases, V lost 1 base, and 4 bases had no gene match. CDR3 DNA: TGTGCCAGCAGTGAAGGGGGACAGGGAGGACCCCTCCACTTT. This sequence encodes CASSEGGQGGPLHF.

This clonotype has more than one count but fewer than ten. The rearrangement uses TRBV15 and TRBJ1-6; TRBD1 might be the D (5 bases). The CDR3 sequence is 17 residues long. Germline CDR1 LNHNV, CDR2 YYDKDF (reference sequence). Between the trimmed V and J ends, which lost 1 base and 8 bases, there was a span of 18 bases. The CDR3 DNA sequence: TGTGCCACCAGCAGAGTCTCGGGCAACAGGTATTATTCACCCCTCCACTTT. It encodes CATSRVSGNRYYSPLHF.

This clonotype occurred many times. The genes are TRBV6-5 and TRBJ2-5, with 13 positions matching TRBD2. This CDR3 has 14 residues. Germline trimming cut 8 bases from V and 4 bases from J; bases unmatched to any gene: 4. The germline V gene has CDR1 MNHEY and CDR2 SVGAGI. CDR3 sequence: CASRLAGGGETQYF. The CDR3 bases are TGTGCCAGCCGACTAGCGGGGGGAGGAGAGACCCAGTACTTC.